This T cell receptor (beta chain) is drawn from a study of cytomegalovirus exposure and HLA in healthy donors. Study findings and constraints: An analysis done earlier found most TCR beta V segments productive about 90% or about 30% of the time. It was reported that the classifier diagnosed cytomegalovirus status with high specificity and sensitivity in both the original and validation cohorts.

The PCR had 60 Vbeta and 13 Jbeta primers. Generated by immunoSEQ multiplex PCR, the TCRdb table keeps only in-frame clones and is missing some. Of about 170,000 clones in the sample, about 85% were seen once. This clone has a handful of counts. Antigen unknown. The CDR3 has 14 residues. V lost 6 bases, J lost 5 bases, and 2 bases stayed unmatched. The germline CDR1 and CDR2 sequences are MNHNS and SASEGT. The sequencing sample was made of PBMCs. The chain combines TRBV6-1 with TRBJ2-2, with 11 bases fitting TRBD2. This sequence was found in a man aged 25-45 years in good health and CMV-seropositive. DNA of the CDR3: TGTGCCAGCAGGGGACTAGCGGAGACCGGGGAGCTGTTTTTT. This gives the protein CASRGLAETGELFF.